The 5 T cell receptor beta chains below were found in one sample sequenced in a study of T cells expressing NK-cell markers (dated by TCRdb to about 2020). Receptor libraries were prepared by 5' RACE. The sequencing machine was an Illumina HiSeq 2000. Through TCRdb reprocessing, the reads give one entry per CDR3 protein sequence; DNA is omitted. The sample table records roughly 180,000 distinct CDR3 sequences. The top ten clones comprise under 20% of the sample. Sequencing input: blood T cells: a sorted CD56 or NKG2C T cell subset, CD4+ or CD8+ T cells, or bulk PBMC T cells (not recorded which). These receptors were obtained from a woman aged 18 to 75 in good health.

The V call is TRBV11-1, the J call TRBJ2-1; absent DNA, TCRdb's TRBD2 call cannot be checked. The germline CDR1 and CDR2 sequences are SGHAT and FQDESV (reference sequence). The CDR3 is made up of 20 amino acids. The CDR3 sequence: CASSLSFLAGGPDSPREQFF. Supplemented by reference TRBV11-1 and TRBJ2-1, the full variable domain reads EAEVAQSPRYKITEKSQAVAFWCDPISGHATLYWYRQILGQGPELLVQFQDESVVDDSQLPKDRFSAERLKGVDSTLKIQPAELGDSAMYLCASSLSFLAGGPDSPREQFFGPGTRLTVL.

This sequence joins TRBV9 and TRBJ2-3; there is no DNA to check the TCRdb D call of TRBD2. This CDR3 has 17 residues. CDR1 is SGDLS, CDR2 YYNGEE, per germline. The CDR3: CASSVGAGLAGRDTQYF.

This sequence joins TRBV5-5 and TRBJ2-7. This CDR3 is built from 14 residues. Germline CDR1 is SGHKS and CDR2 is YYEKEE (reference sequence). The CDR3 loop reads CASSLGSGTYEQYF.

This sequence joins TRBV20-1 and TRBJ1-3. The CDR3 is 14 amino acids. Germline V gene sequence: CDR1 DFQATT, CDR2 SNEGSKA (reference sequence). CDR3 region: CSARAGNKLNTIYF.

The V call is TRBV3-1, the J call TRBJ2-3; the D gene TCRdb calls, TRBD2, cannot be checked with no DNA. The CDR3 spans 15 residues. CDR1 is LGHDT and CDR2 is YNNKEL in the germline V gene (reference sequence). CDR3 in amino acids: CASSQRLGRTDTQYF.